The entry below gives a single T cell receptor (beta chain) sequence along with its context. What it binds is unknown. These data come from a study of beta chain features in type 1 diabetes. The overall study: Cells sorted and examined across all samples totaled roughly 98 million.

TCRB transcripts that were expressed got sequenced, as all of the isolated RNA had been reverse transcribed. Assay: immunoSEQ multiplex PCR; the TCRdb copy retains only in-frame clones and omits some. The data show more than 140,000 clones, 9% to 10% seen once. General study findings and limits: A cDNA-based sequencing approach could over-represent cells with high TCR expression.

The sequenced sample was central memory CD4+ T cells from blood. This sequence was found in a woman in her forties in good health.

CDR3 sequence (DNA): TGCACCCCGCAGACCCCTAGGAAAGGATCCGATACGCAGTATTTT. It specifies CTPQTPRKGSDTQYF. The V call is TRBV29-1, the J call TRBJ2-3; the D is unclear. Germline V gene data show CDR1 as SQVTM and CDR2 as ANQGSEA. CDR3 length equals 15 residues.